These 18 T cell receptor beta chains were sequenced from one sample in a study of blood T cell repertoires in COVID-19. The protocol was immunoSEQ multiplex PCR, while the TCRdb copy is restricted to in-frame clones and leaves out a portion. Of 4,000 to 5,500 clones listed, more than 70% are singletons. The sample consisted of peripheral blood. Every receptor here comes from a man aged 70 or older with COVID-19, enrolled during active disease.

The genes are TRBV7-9 and TRBJ2-1; 10 bases fit TRBD2. Trimming at V came to 5 bases and at J to 2 bases, leaving 3 bases not matched to a gene. The length of the CDR3 is 15 residues. Germline V lookup: CDR1 SEHNR, CDR2 FQNEAQ (reference sequence). CDR3 nucleotide sequence: TGTGCCAGCAGCGGAACTAGCGGGGCCTACAATGAGCAGTTCTTC. It translates to CASSGTSGAYNEQFF.

The chain uses TRBV2 and TRBJ2-3, with TRBD2 matching over 9 bases. With 4 bases clipped from V and 9 bases from J, the junction kept 5 bases outside the gene matches. Germline values: CDR1 SNHLY, CDR2 FYNNEI. The CDR3 length is 13 residues. CDR3 in DNA: TGTGCCAGCAGTGGGGGGAGCGGGGGGACGCAGTATTTT. This gives the protein CASSGGSGGTQYF.

The J gene is TRBJ1-4, the V gene TRBV10-2; possible D gene TRBD1, 6 bases. In germline, CDR1 is WSHSY, CDR2 SAAADI. CDR3 length: 14 residues. With 5 bases removed from V and 3 bases from J, the gap between germline ends came to 10 bases. The DNA of the CDR3 is TGCGCCAGCAGTTCAGGGGCTGCTAATGAAAAACTGTTTTTT. As protein: CASSSGAANEKLFF.

The chain links TRBV10-3 to TRBJ1-1; TRBD1 might be the D (6 bases). The CDR3 consists of 22 residues. The germline V gene encodes CDR1 ENHRY and CDR2 SYGVKD. Trimming left V 4 bases short and J 2 bases short, with 35 bases between. The CDR3 sequence: CAISVSRLSGGQRNQLNTEAFF. CDR3 DNA sequence: TGTGCCATCAGTGTGTCGAGACTTTCGGGGGGCCAAAGAAACCAACTAAACACTGAAGCTTTCTTT.

The chain employs TRBV3-1 (or the pseudogene TRBV3-2) and TRBJ1-1; D gene ambiguous. The V and J ends lost 0 bases and 7 bases respectively, with 3 bases between them. Germline CDR1 is LGHDT and CDR2 is YNNKEL (reference sequence). The CDR3 totals 11 residues. This CDR3 reads CASSQDREAFF. CDR3 bases: TGTGCCAGCAGCCAAGACCGTGAAGCTTTCTTT.

V gene TRBV29-1 combines with J gene TRBJ1-4; 12 nucleotides line up with TRBD1. Looked up from germline, CDR1 is SQVTM and CDR2 is ANQGSEA. The trim removed 6 bases at V and 9 bases at J, leaving 5 bases unmatched. CDR3 size: 13 residues. CDR3 amino acids: CSVAGTGGQKLFF. CDR3 nucleotide sequence: TGCAGCGTCGCCGGGACAGGGGGCCAAAAACTGTTTTTT. The full variable domain, in which reference TRBV29-1 and TRBJ1-4 provide the parts outside the CDR3, is SAVISQKPSRDICQRGTSLTIQCQVDSQVTMMFWYRQQPGQSLTLIATANQGSEATYESGFVIDKFPISRPNLTFSTLTVSNMSPEDSSIYLCSVAGTGGQKLFFGSGTQLSVL.

V usage is TRBV5-1 and J usage is TRBJ2-1; D is perhaps TRBD1 (5 bases). In germline, CDR1 is SGHRS, CDR2 YFSETQ. Trimming took 0 bases from V and 4 from J, leaving 17 bases between them. There are 17 residues in the CDR3. The CDR3 nucleotides are TGCGCCAGCAGCTTGGCCAATGGGGCAGGGCTATACAATGAGCAGTTCTTC. Translating it yields CASSLANGAGLYNEQFF.

The chain couples TRBV7-2 to TRBJ1-5; TRBD1 matches at 10 bases. The germline gives CDR1 SGHTA, CDR2 FQGNSA. V shed 7 bases, J shed 6 bases, and the junction held 6 bases outside the gene matches. The CDR3 contains 14 residues. The CDR3 nucleotides are TGTGCCAGCAAGAGACAGGGGGCGGGTCAGCCCCAGCATTTT. Its protein product is CASKRQGAGQPQHF.

This clone was detected once. The chain links TRBV11-2 to TRBJ2-3; D is ambiguous. CDR1 and CDR2 (germline): SGHAT, FQNNGV. CDR3 length equals 14 residues. V was shortened by 0 bases and J by 6 bases, with 10 bases between the two germline ends. CDR3 region: CASSLDVLRDTQYF. CDR3 in DNA: TGTGCCAGCAGCTTAGATGTCCTGAGGGATACGCAGTATTTT.

The V gene is TRBV18, the J gene TRBJ2-1; 10 bases align to TRBD1. CDR1 and CDR2 (germline): KGHSH, LQKENI. This CDR3 region has 15 residues. V dropped 0 bases and J dropped 10; count of bases not matched to a gene: 6. The CDR3 DNA reads as TGTGCCAGCTCACCACCGGCGGGACAGGGGCGCGAGCAGTTCTTC. This encodes CASSPPAGQGREQFF.

The chain recombines TRBV11-2 with TRBJ1-5; weak D call: TRBD1 (5 bases). CDR1 SGHAT and CDR2 FQNNGV come from the germline V gene. With 4 bases removed from V and 1 base from J, the gap between germline ends came to 8 bases. This CDR3 comprises 14 residues. As DNA, the CDR3 is TGTGCCAGCAGCTCCGACAGAAGCAATCAGCCCCAGCATTTT. Amino acid sequence: CASSSDRSNQPQHF. The full variable domain, completed using reference TRBV11-2 and TRBJ1-5, is EAGVAQSPRYKIIEKRQSVAFWCNPISGHATLYWYQQILGQGPKLLIQFQNNGVVDDSQLPKDRFSAERLKGVDSTLKIQPAKLEDSAVYLCASSSDRSNQPQHFGDGTRLSIL.

This chain uses TRBV11-2 with TRBJ2-1, with 10 positions matching TRBD1. The J segment lost 8 bases and the V segment lost 6 bases, leaving 10 bases of the junction unmatched. The CDR3 runs to 15 residues. The V gene's germline CDR1 is SGHAT and CDR2 FQNNGV. Written as DNA, the CDR3 is TGTGCCAGCAGTTCTGGGGACAGGGGTGCGGATGAGCAGTTCTTC. Its protein product is CASSSGDRGADEQFF.

This rearrangement joins TRBV7-2 to TRBJ2-7; 13 bases are a match to TRBD2. Losses at the gene ends were 5 bases for V and 0 bases for J; bases not matched to a gene: 10. The length of the CDR3 is 18 residues. Germline V CDR1 and CDR2: SGHTA, FQGNSA. For the CDR3, the DNA is TGTGCCAGCAGCCCACCGGGACTAGCGGGGATTGGCTCCTACGAGCAGTACTTC. This sequence encodes CASSPPGLAGIGSYEQYF.

V gene TRBV19 combines with J gene TRBJ2-7; 7 bases are a match to TRBD2. Germline-derived CDR1 and CDR2 are LNHDA and SQIVND (reference sequence). Losses at the gene ends were 6 bases for V and 8 bases for J; bases not matched to a gene: 19. The CDR3 totals 16 residues. CDR3 nucleotides: TGTGCCAGTAGCCTCACCCACGGGGGGACCCTTACGAAGCAGTACTTC. Amino acids: CASSLTHGGTLTKQYF. Together with reference TRBV19 and TRBJ2-7, the CDR3 gives the full variable domain: DGGITQSPKYLFRKEGQNVTLSCEQNLNHDAMYWYRQDPGQGLRLIYYSQIVNDFQKGDIAEGYSVSREKKESFPLTVTSAQKNPTAFYLCASSLTHGGTLTKQYFGPGTRLTVT.

This clone was seen a handful of times. The V and J genes are TRBV5-1 and TRBJ2-2, with TRBD1 as a possible D gene (6 bases). Germline CDR1 SGHRS, CDR2 YFSETQ. The V and J ends lost 4 bases and 6 bases respectively, with 13 bases between them. CDR3 size: 14 residues. The CDR3 sequence is CASSQQGFSGELFF. The CDR3 DNA follows: TGCGCCAGCAGCCAGCAGGGGTTCTCCGGGGAGCTGTTTTTT.

The chain recombines TRBV5-8 with TRBJ2-3; D remains unclear. Looked up from germline, CDR1 is SGHTS and CDR2 is YDEGEE. V was trimmed by 4 bases and J by 2 bases, leaving 5 bases between them. This CDR3 spans 12 amino acids. CDR3 region: CASSPYTDTQYF. Written as DNA, the CDR3 is TGTGCCAGCAGCCCCTACACAGATACGCAGTATTTT.

The chain employs TRBV19 and TRBJ1-5, with D possibly being TRBD1 (5 bases). Trimming pared 1 base from V and 3 bases from J, leaving 10 bases between. The CDR3 covers 15 residues. The germline V gene has CDR1 LNHDA and CDR2 SQIVND (reference sequence). CDR3 nucleotide sequence: TGTGCCAGTAGTATAGGGGGCATCCACAATCAGCCCCAGCATTTT. Protein: CASSIGGIHNQPQHF.

The rearrangement uses TRBV7-9 and TRBJ1-2; 10 nucleotides agree with TRBD1. Germline CDR1 reads SEHNR; CDR2 reads FQNEAQ (reference sequence). V shed 6 bases, J shed 5 bases, and the junction held 9 bases outside the gene matches. CDR3 length: 15 residues. The CDR3 reads CASSPDRGFLYGYTF. The CDR3, as DNA: TGTGCCAGCAGTCCGGACAGGGGGTTTTTATATGGCTACACCTTC.